The T cell receptor (beta chain) described here comes from a study of T cells after yellow fever vaccination. Trimming took off 1 base at V and 4 bases at J, with 9 bases between the two ends. The CDR3 sequence is 14 residues long. Germline V gene data show CDR1 as SGHKS and CDR2 as YYEKEE (reference sequence). By 5'RACE template switching, TCR cDNA was produced, with a universal primer site and UMIs added in the process. TCRdb independently ran MiXCR on the 5' RACE reads; one entry per CDR3 protein. This table has about 320,000 distinct CDR3 sequences, 3.5% to 4.5% appearing once. The sample holds many counts of this clonotype.

This specimen was PBMCs, taken 15 days after the yellow fever booster vaccination. The rearrangement links TRBV5-5 to TRBJ1-5, with D possibly matching TRBD1 (6 bases). This clonotype was sampled from a man in his late teens or twenties who received the YFV17D yellow fever vaccine. The CDR3, as DNA: TGTGCCAGCAGCTTGAGGCAGGGGAATCAGCCCCAGCATTTT. It is translated as CASSLRQGNQPQHF.